Shown below are 18 T cell receptor beta chains from a single sample sequenced in a study of ipilimumab plus nivolumab after autologous stem cell transplantation. Assay used: immunoSEQ multiplex PCR; TCRdb lists only in-frame clones, some missing. The repertoire holds around 20,000 clones, with under 75% as singletons. Sequenced here: PBMCs, sampled in a trial of ipilimumab plus nivolumab as post-transplant consolidation. These receptors all come from a male donor with diffuse large B-cell lymphoma.

V and J are TRBV5-4 and TRBJ2-5; D may correspond to TRBD1 or TRBD2 (5 bases each). Matching the DNA end better, TRBJ2-7 makes the J call doubtful. This CDR3 has 16 amino acids. Germline V gene sequence: CDR1 SGHNT, CDR2 YYREEE (reference sequence). For the CDR3, the DNA is TGTGCCAGCAGCCCAGGGACCAACCAAGGAGTATACGAGCAGTACTTC. Encoded protein: CASSPGTNQGVYEQYF.

The CDR3 loop reads CASSGTGRGETQYF. CDR3 coding DNA: TGTGCCAGCAGCGGAACAGGGCGTGGGGAGACCCAGTACTTC. V gene TRBV9 combines with J gene TRBJ2-5, with D perhaps matching TRBD1 (6 bases). This CDR3 region has 14 residues. From germline, CDR1 is SGDLS and CDR2 YYNGEE. V was shortened by 3 bases and J by 5 bases, with 14 bases between the two germline ends.

V is TRBV10-3 and J is TRBJ2-3; TRBD2 matches at 12 bases. Germline trimming cut 4 bases from V and 4 bases from J; bases unmatched to any gene: 3. Germline V gene data show CDR1 as ENHRY and CDR2 as SYGVKD. The CDR3 loop spans 15 amino acids. The chain's CDR3 is CAISALAGGADTQYF. DNA of the CDR3: TGTGCCATCAGTGCTCTAGCGGGGGGGGCAGATACGCAGTATTTT.

The chain couples TRBV18 to TRBJ1-1; 10 positions match TRBD1. The CDR3 runs 11 residues. Per the germline V gene, CDR1 is KGHSH and CDR2 is LQKENI. The V gene end was trimmed by 6 bases and the J gene end by 11 bases; junction bases not matched to a gene: 3. The CDR3 spells CASSRQGAAFF. The CDR3 DNA is TGTGCCAGCTCCCGACAGGGGGCCGCTTTCTTT.

The chain is built from TRBV5-4 and TRBJ2-3, with D unclear. The V end was cut by 4 bases, the J end by 4 bases, with 7 bases between. Germline V lookup: CDR1 SGHNT, CDR2 YYREEE (reference sequence). The CDR3 extends over 12 amino acids. The CDR3 bases are TGTGCCAGCAGCCGGCCCTCAGATACGCAGTATTTT. It specifies CASSRPSDTQYF.

The V gene is TRBV7-6, the J gene TRBJ2-1; 10 bases are shared with TRBD2. This CDR3 contains 16 residues. V lost 4 bases to trimming and J lost 4 bases; unmatched junction nucleotides: 7. CDR1 SGHVS and CDR2 FNYEAQ come from the germline V gene. In DNA, the CDR3 is TGTGCCAGCAGCTCTAGCGGGGGCGGGGTTTACAATGAGCAGTTCTTC. Translated, it gives CASSSSGGGVYNEQFF.

The rearrangement joins TRBV19 to TRBJ2-7, with 12 positions matching TRBD2. The CDR3 has 15 residues. Germline CDR1 and CDR2: LNHDA and SQIVND (reference sequence). V shed 6 bases, J shed 2 bases, and the junction held 5 bases outside the gene matches. The CDR3 DNA is TGTGCCAGTAGCTCCGGACTAGCGGGAACCTACGAGCAGTACTTC. The encoded protein is CASSSGLAGTYEQYF.

The rearrangement links TRBV28 to TRBJ1-1; D perhaps matches TRBD1 (6 bases). Per germline, CDR1 MDHEN and CDR2 SYDVKM. Trimming stripped 5 bases from V and 0 bases from J, with 10 bases between. The CDR3 spans 14 residues. The CDR3 is CASSIGGLNTEAFF. CDR3 DNA: TGTGCCAGCAGTATCGGGGGCTTGAACACTGAAGCTTTCTTT.

V usage is TRBV19 and J usage is TRBJ1-1, with D perhaps matching TRBD1 (5 bases). Trimming shortened V by 7 bases and J by 9 bases, and 27 bases separated the two germline ends. CDR1 and CDR2 (germline): LNHDA, SQIVND (reference sequence). This CDR3 has 16 residues. CDR3 region: CASIRPPEPPGTKAFF. CDR3 coding DNA: TGTGCCAGTATCCGGCCCCCAGAGCCCCCTGGGACTAAAGCTTTCTTT.

V gene TRBV2 combines with J gene TRBJ2-3, with D perhaps TRBD1 or TRBD2 (5 bases each). V lost 8 bases and J 0 bases, leaving 15 bases between the germline ends. The CDR3 length is 15 residues. The germline V gene encodes CDR1 SNHLY and CDR2 FYNNEI. The CDR3 coding sequence is TGTGCCAGCTGCCCACGGGACCTTAGCACAGATACGCAGTATTTT. It yields the protein CASCPRDLSTDTQYF.

The rearrangement joins TRBV11-2 to TRBJ1-3; D gene unclear. The V end was cut by 2 bases, the J end by 2 bases, with 4 bases between. The CDR3 loop spans 13 amino acids. CDR1 and CDR2 from the germline V gene are SGHAT and FQNNGV. The CDR3: CASSLTTGNTIYF. DNA of the CDR3: TGTGCCAGCAGCTTAACTACTGGAAACACCATATATTTT.

This clone was counted a single time. This chain connects TRBV28 to TRBJ2-1; 8 bases are shared with TRBD1. Germline V gives CDR1 MDHEN, CDR2 SYDVKM. The V gene end was trimmed by 7 bases and the J gene end by 7 bases; junction bases not matched to a gene: 12. This CDR3 has 15 residues. In DNA, the CDR3 is TGTGCCAGCAACACTCTAGGACAGGGACATAATGAGCAGTTCTTC. It translates to CASNTLGQGHNEQFF. The whole variable domain, filled in from reference TRBV28 and TRBJ2-1, reads DVKVTQSSRYLVKRTGEKVFLECVQDMDHENMFWYRQDPGLGLRLIYFSYDVKMKEKGDIPEGYSVSREKKERFSLILESASTNQTSMYLCASNTLGQGHNEQFFGPGTRLTVL.

The rearrangement links TRBV7-2 to TRBJ2-5; TRBD2 matches at 11 bases. There are 16 residues in the CDR3. V trimming: 5 bases; J trimming: 5 bases; junction bases outside the gene matches: 10. Germline-derived CDR1 and CDR2 are SGHTA and FQGNSA. CDR3 DNA sequence: TGTGCCAGCAGCCCCCGGGGGCTAGCGGGAGGTGAGACCCAGTACTTC. This codes for CASSPRGLAGGETQYF.

By share of the sample, this clone is medium-sized. V is TRBV15 and J is TRBJ1-5; D is possibly TRBD1 (6 bases). With 5 bases removed from V and 1 base from J, the gap between germline ends came to 12 bases. Germline assignment: CDR1 LNHNV and CDR2 YYDKDF (reference sequence). The CDR3 contains 15 residues. For the CDR3, the DNA is TGTGCCACCAGCGTCGGCAGGGGCAGCAATCAGCCCCAGCATTTT. It translates to CATSVGRGSNQPQHF.

This chain links TRBV7-3 with TRBJ2-1; 8 nucleotides align to TRBD1. The CDR3 extends over 15 amino acids. V gave up 7 bases and J gave up 10 bases; unmatched junction bases: 15. Germline CDR1 SGHTA, CDR2 FQGTGA. CDR3 protein: CASMIGQGPFGEQFF. The DNA of the CDR3 is TGTGCCAGCATGATAGGACAGGGCCCCTTTGGAGAGCAGTTCTTC.

The chain carries TRBV27 and TRBJ2-2, with no clear D. V dropped 3 bases and J dropped 7 bases, with 12 bases sitting between them. Germline V gene data show CDR1 as MNHEY and CDR2 as SMNVEV (reference sequence). The CDR3 length is 14 residues. This CDR3 reads CASSFLPSVGELFF. The CDR3 bases are TGTGCCAGCAGTTTCCTCCCGTCGGTCGGGGAGCTGTTTTTT.

This clone is judged medium-sized. The V and J genes are TRBV19 and TRBJ1-2; D not resolved. V was cut by 5 bases and J by 0 bases, with 13 bases left in between. The CDR3 loop spans 15 amino acids. Per germline, CDR1 LNHDA and CDR2 SQIVND (reference sequence). Here the CDR3 reads CASSGWESSNYGYTF. The CDR3 bases are TGTGCCAGTAGTGGGTGGGAGTCCTCTAACTATGGCTACACCTTC.

Remarks on this clone: The sample holds other DNA sequences that translate to the same CDR3. The chain links TRBV4-1 to TRBJ1-4; 9 positions match TRBD1. This CDR3 comprises 16 residues. With V trimmed by 1 base and J by 5 bases, 5 bases remained unmatched. Germline V gene lookup returns CDR1 MGHRA and CDR2 YSYEKL. The CDR3 DNA reads TGCGCCAGCAGCCAAGGGGGGACAGGGAGGAATGAAAAACTGTTTTTT. Translating gives CASSQGGTGRNEKLFF.